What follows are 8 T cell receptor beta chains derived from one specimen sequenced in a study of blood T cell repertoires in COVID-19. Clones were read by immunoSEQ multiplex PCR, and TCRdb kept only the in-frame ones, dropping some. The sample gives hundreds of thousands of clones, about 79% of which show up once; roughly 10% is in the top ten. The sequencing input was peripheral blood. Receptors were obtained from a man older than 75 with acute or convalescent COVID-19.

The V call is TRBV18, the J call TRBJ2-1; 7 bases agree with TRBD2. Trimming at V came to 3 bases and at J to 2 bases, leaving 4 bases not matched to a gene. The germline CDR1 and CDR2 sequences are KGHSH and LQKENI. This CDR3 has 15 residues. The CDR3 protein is CASSPGLFTYNEQFF. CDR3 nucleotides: TGTGCCAGCTCACCGGGACTATTCACCTACAATGAGCAGTTCTTC.

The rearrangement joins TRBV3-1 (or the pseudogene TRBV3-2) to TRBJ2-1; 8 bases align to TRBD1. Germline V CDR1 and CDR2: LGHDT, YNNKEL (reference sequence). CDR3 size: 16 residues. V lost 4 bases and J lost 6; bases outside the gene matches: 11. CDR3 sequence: CASSPNPGQVFNEQFF. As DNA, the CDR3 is TGTGCCAGCAGCCCCAATCCGGGACAGGTATTCAATGAGCAGTTCTTC.

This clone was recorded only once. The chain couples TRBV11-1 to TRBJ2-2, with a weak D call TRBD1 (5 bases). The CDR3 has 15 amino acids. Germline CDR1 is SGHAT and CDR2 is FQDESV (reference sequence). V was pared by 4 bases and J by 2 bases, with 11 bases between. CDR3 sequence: CASSWGVSNTGELFF. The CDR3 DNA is TGTGCCAGCAGCTGGGGCGTCAGTAACACCGGGGAGCTGTTTTTT.

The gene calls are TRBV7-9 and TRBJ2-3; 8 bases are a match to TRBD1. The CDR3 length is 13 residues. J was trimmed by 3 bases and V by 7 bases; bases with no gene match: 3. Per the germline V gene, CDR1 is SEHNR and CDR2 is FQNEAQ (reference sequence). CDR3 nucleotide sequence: TGTGCCAGCAAGGACAGGGTAACAGATACGCAGTATTTT. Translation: CASKDRVTDTQYF.

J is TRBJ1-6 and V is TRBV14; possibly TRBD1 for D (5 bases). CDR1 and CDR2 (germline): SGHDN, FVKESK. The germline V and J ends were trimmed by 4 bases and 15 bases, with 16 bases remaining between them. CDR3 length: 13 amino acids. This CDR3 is CASSPRLGGGLHF. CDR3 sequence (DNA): TGTGCCAGCAGCCCCCGACTGGGGGGGGGCCTCCACTTT.

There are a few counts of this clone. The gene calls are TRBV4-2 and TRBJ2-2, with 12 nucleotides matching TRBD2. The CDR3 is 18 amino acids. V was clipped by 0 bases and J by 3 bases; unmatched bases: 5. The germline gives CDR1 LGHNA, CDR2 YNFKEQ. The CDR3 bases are TGTGCCAGCAGCCAAGAGACTAGCGGGAGTCCGTACACCGGGGAGCTGTTTTTT. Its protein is CASSQETSGSPYTGELFF.

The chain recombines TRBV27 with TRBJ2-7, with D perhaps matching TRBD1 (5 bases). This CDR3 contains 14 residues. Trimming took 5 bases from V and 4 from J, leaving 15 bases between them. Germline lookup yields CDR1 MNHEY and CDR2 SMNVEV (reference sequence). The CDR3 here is CASSPLDSTYEQYF. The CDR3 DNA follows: TGTGCCAGCAGTCCCCTTGACAGCACTTACGAGCAGTACTTC.

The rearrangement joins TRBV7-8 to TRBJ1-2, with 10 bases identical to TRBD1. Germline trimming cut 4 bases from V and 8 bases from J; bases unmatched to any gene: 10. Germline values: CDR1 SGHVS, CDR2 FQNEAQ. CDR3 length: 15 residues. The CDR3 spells CASSSEPGQGKGYTF. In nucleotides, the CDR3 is TGTGCCAGCAGCTCGGAACCGGGACAGGGGAAAGGCTACACCTTC. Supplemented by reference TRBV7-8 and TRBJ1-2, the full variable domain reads GAGVSQSPRYKVAKRGQDVALRCDPISGHVSLFWYQQALGQGPEFLTYFQNEAQLDKSGLPSDRFFAERPEGSVSTLKIQRTQQEDSAVYLCASSSEPGQGKGYTFGSGTRLTVV.